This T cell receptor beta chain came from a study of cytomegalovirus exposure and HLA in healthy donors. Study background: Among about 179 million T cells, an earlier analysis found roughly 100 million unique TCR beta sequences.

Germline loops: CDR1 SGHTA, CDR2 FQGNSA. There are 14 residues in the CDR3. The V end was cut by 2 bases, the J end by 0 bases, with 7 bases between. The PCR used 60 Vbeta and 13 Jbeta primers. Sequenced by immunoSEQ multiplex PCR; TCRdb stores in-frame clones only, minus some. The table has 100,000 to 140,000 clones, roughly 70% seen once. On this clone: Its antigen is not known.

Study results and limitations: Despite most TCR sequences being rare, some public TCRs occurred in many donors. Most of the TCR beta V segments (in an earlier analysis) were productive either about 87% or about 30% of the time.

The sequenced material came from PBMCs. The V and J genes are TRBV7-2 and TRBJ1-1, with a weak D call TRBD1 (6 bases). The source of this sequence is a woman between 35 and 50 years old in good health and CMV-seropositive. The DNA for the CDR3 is TGTGCCAGCAGCTTACAGGGGATGAACACTGAAGCTTTCTTT. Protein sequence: CASSLQGMNTEAFF.